The subject of this entry is one TCR beta chain. Its antigen remains unknown. The CDR3 contains 14 residues. Trimming at V came to 5 bases and at J to 1 base, leaving 4 bases not matched to a gene. Germline V lookup: CDR1 SGHKS, CDR2 YYEKEE (reference sequence). The sample comes from a study of T cell responses to AZD1222 COVID-19 vaccine. Assay: immunoSEQ multiplex PCR; the TCRdb copy retains only in-frame clones and omits some. In the table there are around 170,000 clones, about 86% of which are singletons. General study findings and limits: White British donors predominated, females outnumbered males, and clonal diversity was possibly underestimated.

This sequence joins TRBV5-5 and TRBJ1-1, with 8 bases fitting TRBD1. The sequencing used peripheral blood, collected 28 days after the second AZD1222 dose. The clonotype originates from an adult who received the AZD1222 COVID-19 vaccine. In DNA, the CDR3 is TGTGCCAGCAGGCAGGGGGCTGCGAACACTGAAGCTTTCTTT. Amino acids: CASRQGAANTEAFF.